The 14 T cell receptor beta chains in this list originate from one sample, sequenced in a study of blood T cell repertoires in COVID-19. Libraries were prepared by immunoSEQ multiplex PCR; TCRdb keeps only in-frame clonotypes and omits some of them. Of 300,000 or so clones listed, approximately 90% are singletons. Sequenced sample: PBMCs or T cells enriched from blood (not recorded which). Receptors originate from a woman aged 18-29 years who had recovered from COVID-19.

This clone was detected a few times. The chain recombines TRBV18 with TRBJ1-2; D gene unclear. V lost 0 bases and J lost 7, with 6 bases in between. Germline CDR1 is KGHSH and CDR2 is LQKENI. The CDR3 sequence is 12 residues long. CDR3 residues: CASSPPGSGYTF. The CDR3 DNA is TGTGCCAGCTCACCACCGGGGAGTGGCTACACCTTC.

V usage is TRBV28 and J usage is TRBJ1-1, with a possible D match to TRBD1 (6 bases). The CDR3 length is 15 residues. CDR1 and CDR2 from the germline V gene are MDHEN and SYDVKM. The germline V and J ends were trimmed by 5 bases and 1 base, with 14 bases remaining between them. CDR3 in amino acids: CASSGLWGPNTEAFF. The CDR3 nucleotides read TGTGCCAGCAGTGGGTTGTGGGGGCCGAACACTGAAGCTTTCTTT.

V is TRBV19 and J is TRBJ1-1; TRBD1 matches 7 bases. Germline V gene lookup returns CDR1 LNHDA and CDR2 SQIVND (reference sequence). CDR3 length equals 17 residues. The V segment lost 3 bases and the J segment 4 bases; nucleotides outside the gene matches: 14. The CDR3 region has the DNA TGTGCCAGTAGTATGTTAGGATTCGGGGACAGTACCACTGAAGCTTTCTTT. Amino acids: CASSMLGFGDSTTEAFF.

The chain is built from TRBV21-1 and TRBJ1-4; the table assigns TRBD1, which was not confirmed against the DNA. TRBV21-1 is a pseudogene segment. CDR3 size: 19 residues. The chain's CDR3 is CASSKSPRGTGETNEKLFF. In DNA form, the CDR3 reads TGTGCCAGCAGCAAATCCCCCCGGGGGACAGGGGAAACTAATGAAAAACTGTTTTTT.

CDR3 protein: CASSPGRTGSVGYTF. The CDR3 nucleotides read TGTGCCAGCAGTCCAGGTAGGACAGGGAGTGTTGGCTACACCTTC. The chain carries TRBV27 and TRBJ1-2; 8 nucleotides line up with TRBD1. Germline V lookup: CDR1 MNHEY, CDR2 SMNVEV (reference sequence). With 5 bases clipped from V and 7 bases from J, the junction kept 12 bases outside the gene matches. CDR3 size: 15 residues.

This clone was counted only a few times. The chain is built from TRBV7-9 and TRBJ1-2, with 10 bases aligning to TRBD1. This CDR3 is 13 amino acids long. Germline loops: CDR1 SEHNR, CDR2 FQNEAQ (reference sequence). J gave up 7 bases and V 5 bases, and 4 bases lay outside the gene matches. The CDR3 loop is CASSHGTGVGYTF. The CDR3 DNA is TGTGCCAGCAGCCATGGGACAGGGGTTGGCTACACCTTC.

This chain uses TRBV6-5 with TRBJ1-4, with D possibly matching TRBD1 (6 bases). This CDR3 has 13 amino acids. The V end lost 9 bases, the J end lost 7 bases, and 15 bases lay between the germline ends. Per germline, CDR1 MNHEY and CDR2 SVGAGI. CDR3 residues: CARTTGRSEKLFF. For the CDR3, the DNA is TGTGCCAGGACGACAGGAAGAAGTGAAAAACTGTTTTTT.

The gene calls are TRBV2 and TRBJ2-7; the D gene is possibly TRBD1 (7 bases). CDR1 and CDR2 (germline): SNHLY, FYNNEI. Trimming took 3 bases from V and 0 from J, leaving 12 bases between them. This CDR3 has 15 residues. The CDR3, as DNA: TGTGCCAGCAGTGAGTGGCAGGGGGGCTCCTACGAGCAGTACTTC. Translation: CASSEWQGGSYEQYF.

This chain uses TRBV6-5 with TRBJ2-1, with TRBD2 matching over 10 bases. The ends lost 7 bases at V and 2 bases at J; junction bases unmatched: 5. CDR1 and CDR2 (germline): MNHEY, SVGAGI. The CDR3 extends over 15 amino acids. This CDR3 is CASKDTSGAYNEQFF. The DNA for the CDR3 is TGTGCCAGCAAAGATACTAGCGGGGCCTACAATGAGCAGTTCTTC.

The V gene is TRBV3-1 (or the pseudogene TRBV3-2), the J gene TRBJ2-7; 11 bases are a match to TRBD1. The CDR3 spans 16 residues. The ends lost 2 bases at V and 0 bases at J; junction bases unmatched: 3. Germline assignment: CDR1 LGHDT and CDR2 YNNKEL (reference sequence). The chain's CDR3 is CASSQPGQGVSYEQYF. The DNA of the CDR3 is TGTGCCAGCAGCCAACCGGGACAGGGGGTCTCCTACGAGCAGTACTTC.

The chain couples TRBV4-1 to TRBJ2-5; 9 bases fit TRBD2. There are 15 residues in the CDR3. The V segment lost 3 bases and the J segment 4 bases; nucleotides outside the gene matches: 6. CDR1 is MGHRA and CDR2 is YSYEKL in the germline V gene. CDR3 sequence (DNA): TGCGCCAGCAGCCAGTTAGCGGGAGTCGGAGAGACCCAGTACTTC. Its protein is CASSQLAGVGETQYF.

The V and J genes are TRBV5-1 and TRBJ1-2; TRBD1 matches 12 bases. Germline CDR1 SGHRS, CDR2 YFSETQ. V was pared by 2 bases and J by 13 bases, with 15 bases of the junction left unmatched. This CDR3 contains 16 residues. The CDR3 reads CASSFWSRGQGAARTF. CDR3 sequence (DNA): TGCGCCAGCAGCTTCTGGTCGAGGGGACAGGGGGCCGCCCGCACCTTC.

This chain connects TRBV14 to TRBJ2-7, with a possible D match to TRBD2 (6 bases). CDR3 length equals 15 residues. Germline V lookup: CDR1 SGHDN, CDR2 FVKESK. V was trimmed by 5 bases and J by 4 bases, leaving 18 bases between them. The CDR3 DNA sequence: TGTGCCAGCAGCGGGGGACTTCGCCCTGTTTACGAGCAGTACTTC. Its protein product is CASSGGLRPVYEQYF.

The J gene is TRBJ1-5, the V gene TRBV5-4; 12 bases are shared with TRBD1. Trimming removed 4 bases from V and 5 bases from J; junction bases left unmatched: 4. This CDR3 is 15 amino acids long. CDR1 is SGHNT and CDR2 is YYREEE in the germline V gene (reference sequence). The CDR3 loop is CASSRGTGGDQPQHF. CDR3 DNA sequence: TGTGCCAGCAGCCGGGGGACAGGGGGCGATCAGCCCCAGCATTTT.